The 28 T cell receptor beta chains reported below all come from one sample, sequenced in a study of blood T cell repertoires in COVID-19. Repertoires were generated with immunoSEQ multiplex PCR, while TCRdb's copy carries only in-frame clones and drops some. The table has 240,000 or so clones, roughly four fifths seen once. The specimen was peripheral blood. The receptor set was obtained from a woman aged 60-75 years with active or convalescent COVID-19.

The CDR3 DNA reads TGTGCCAGCAGCCTAGGACGACGGGGGAAAACGTTCGGTGAGCAGTTCTTC. Its translation: CASSLGRRGKTFGEQFF. The gene calls are TRBV7-8 and TRBJ2-1, with D maybe TRBD2 (6 bases). V dropped 5 bases and J dropped 9 bases, with 26 bases sitting between them. The germline gives CDR1 SGHVS, CDR2 FQNEAQ. CDR3 length: 17 amino acids. The variable domain in full, completed from reference TRBV7-8 and TRBJ2-1, reads GAGVSQSPRYKVAKRGQDVALRCDPISGHVSLFWYQQALGQGPEFLTYFQNEAQLDKSGLPSDRFFAERPEGSVSTLKIQRTQQEDSAVYLCASSLGRRGKTFGEQFFGPGTRLTVL.

The rearrangement joins TRBV29-1 to TRBJ2-7, with unresolved D. The V gene's germline CDR1 is SQVTM and CDR2 ANQGSEA. Between the trimmed V and J ends, which lost 1 base and 3 bases, there was a span of 7 bases. The CDR3 is made up of 12 amino acids. CDR3 residues: CSVEAGSYEQYF. In DNA, the CDR3 is TGCAGCGTTGAAGCAGGTAGCTACGAGCAGTACTTC.

The chain employs TRBV5-5 and TRBJ1-2, with 7 bases that match TRBD1. Germline values: CDR1 SGHKS, CDR2 YYEKEE (reference sequence). CDR3 length: 16 residues. The trim removed 0 bases at V and 6 bases at J, leaving 11 bases unmatched. CDR3 sequence (DNA): TGTGCCAGCAGCTTGGTGGGAATAGACAGGGCGGATGGCTACACCTTC. This codes for CASSLVGIDRADGYTF. The variable domain in full, with the rest retrieved from reference TRBV5-5 and TRBJ1-2, is DAGVTQSPTHLIKTRGQQVTLRCSPISGHKSVSWYQQVLGQGPQFIFQYYEKEERGRGNFPDRFSARQFPNYSSELNVNALLLGDSALYLCASSLVGIDRADGYTFGSGTRLTVV.

This clone has ten or more counts. This sequence joins TRBV5-6 and TRBJ2-3; 8 bases agree with TRBD1. Trimming took 6 bases from V and 3 from J; bases not matched to a gene: 6. Germline V gene sequence: CDR1 SGHDT, CDR2 YYEEEE. This CDR3 has 14 residues. Written as DNA, the CDR3 is TGTGCCAGCAACTTCAGGGGGCCTACAGATACGCAGTATTTT. It yields the protein CASNFRGPTDTQYF. The full variable domain, completed using reference TRBV5-6 and TRBJ2-3, is DAGVTQSPTHLIKTRGQQVTLRCSPKSGHDTVSWYQQALGQGPQFIFQYYEEEERQRGNFPDRFSGHQFPNYSSELNVNALLLGDSALYLCASNFRGPTDTQYFGPGTRLTVL.

The rearrangement uses TRBV27 and TRBJ1-2; TRBD1 matches 9 bases. CDR3 length: 17 residues. Germline CDR1 reads MNHEY; CDR2 reads SMNVEV (reference sequence). The junction had 15 bases not matched to a gene; V was cut back by 6 bases and J by 4 bases. CDR3 bases: TGTGCCAGCAGCTGGCAACCGACAGGGGGGAGTTTCTATGGCTACACCTTC. Translation: CASSWQPTGGSFYGYTF.

This clone was detected only once. The chain carries TRBV5-1 and TRBJ1-1; the match to TRBD1 covers 9 bases. Trimming at V came to 1 base and at J to 3 bases, leaving 13 bases not matched to a gene. The CDR3 is 18 residues long. Germline V lookup: CDR1 SGHRS, CDR2 YFSETQ. The CDR3 DNA reads TGCGCCAGCAGCTTGACTGGGACAGGGAGTGGATGGGACACTGAAGCTTTCTTT. It is translated as CASSLTGTGSGWDTEAFF.

CDR3 amino acids: CASSLYPDRQYGYTF. The CDR3 nucleotides are TGTGCCAGCAGTCTGTACCCCGACAGGCAATATGGCTACACCTTC. The chain employs TRBV27 and TRBJ1-2; D possibly corresponds to TRBD1 (6 bases). V was shortened by 5 bases and J by 5 bases, with 18 bases between the two germline ends. Germline assignment: CDR1 MNHEY and CDR2 SMNVEV (reference sequence). The CDR3 is made up of 15 amino acids.

The rearrangement joins TRBV7-9 to TRBJ2-2, with D uncertain. Per the germline V gene, CDR1 is SEHNR and CDR2 is FQNEAQ (reference sequence). CDR3 length: 17 amino acids. Trimming removed 4 bases from V and 3 bases from J, with 18 bases in between. The CDR3 bases are TGTGCCAGCAGCTCGAGGAAAGGCATGTGGGACACCGGGGAGCTGTTTTTT. It codes for CASSSRKGMWDTGELFF.

This clone was detected once. This chain uses TRBV7-2 with TRBJ2-4, with 15 bases that match TRBD2. Losses at the gene ends were 5 bases for V and 6 bases for J; bases not matched to a gene: 5. The germline gives CDR1 SGHTA, CDR2 FQGNSA. The CDR3 is made up of 16 amino acids. The CDR3 reads CASSPTGLAGGNIQYF. In nucleotides, the CDR3 is TGTGCCAGCAGCCCCACGGGACTAGCGGGGGGAAACATTCAGTACTTC.

The V gene is TRBV27, the J gene TRBJ1-4; 8 bases match TRBD1. CDR1 and CDR2 from the germline V gene are MNHEY and SMNVEV (reference sequence). The J segment lost 2 bases and the V segment lost 3 bases, leaving 5 bases of the junction unmatched. This CDR3 is 16 amino acids long. CDR3: CASSLAGGGTNEKLFF. Written as DNA, the CDR3 is TGTGCCAGCAGTTTGGCAGGGGGCGGGACTAATGAAAAACTGTTTTTT.

The V gene is TRBV30, the J gene TRBJ2-7; D is uncertain. V was trimmed by 3 bases and J by 6 bases, leaving 15 bases between them. Germline V lookup: CDR1 GTSNPN, CDR2 SVGIG (reference sequence). CDR3 size: 13 residues. The CDR3 spells CAWSRDSSLEQYF. The CDR3 bases are TGTGCCTGGAGCAGAGACTCCTCCCTCGAGCAGTACTTC.

The chain employs TRBV2 and TRBJ1-2, with 11 bases that match TRBD1. Germline V gene lookup returns CDR1 SNHLY and CDR2 FYNNEI. V lost 6 bases to trimming and J lost 7 bases; unmatched junction nucleotides: 16. The CDR3 is 17 residues long. The CDR3 nucleotides read TGTGCCAGCAGGCCTTCCGGGACAGGGGGATTCTATGGTGGCTACACCTTC. Residues: CASRPSGTGGFYGGYTF.

The V call is TRBV6-5, the J call TRBJ2-5; perhaps TRBD1 as D (6 bases). Per germline, CDR1 MNHEY and CDR2 SVGAGI. The CDR3 sequence is 14 residues long. Trimming cost V 3 bases and J 1 base, with 9 bases left between them. The DNA of the CDR3 is TGTGCCAGCAGTTATCAGGGGCCCCAAGAGACCCAGTACTTC. It yields the protein CASSYQGPQETQYF.

The chain carries TRBV5-6 and TRBJ1-2; no firm D call. This CDR3 comprises 16 residues. V was cut by 2 bases and J by 7 bases, with 21 bases left in between. Germline CDR1 and CDR2: SGHDT and YYEEEE. The CDR3 reads CASSLPRPKSGSGYTF. The CDR3 nucleotides are TGTGCCAGCAGCTTACCTCGTCCGAAGAGCGGGTCTGGCTACACCTTC.

The chain couples TRBV6-1 to TRBJ2-7; D possibly corresponds to TRBD2 (6 bases). Germline CDR1 reads MNHNS; CDR2 reads SASEGT. Trimming removed 2 bases from V and 6 bases from J, with 17 bases in between. This CDR3 is 15 amino acids long. The CDR3 region is CASSEMRGPPGEQYF. In DNA form, the CDR3 reads TGTGCCAGCAGTGAAATGCGGGGACCCCCCGGCGAGCAGTACTTC.

This clone was seen a few times. This chain links TRBV2 with TRBJ2-1; maybe TRBD2 (6 bases). Trimming left V 4 bases short and J 4 bases short, with 14 bases between. CDR1 is SNHLY and CDR2 is FYNNEI in the germline V gene. The length of the CDR3 is 15 residues. The chain's CDR3 is CASSAGRGNYNEQFF. In DNA, the CDR3 is TGTGCCAGCAGTGCGGGGCGGGGAAATTACAATGAGCAGTTCTTC.

This clone was counted a few times. V usage is TRBV19 and J usage is TRBJ2-6; D gene ambiguous. Looked up from germline, CDR1 is LNHDA and CDR2 is SQIVND (reference sequence). Trimming cost V 4 bases and J 0 bases, with 7 bases left between them. The CDR3 loop spans 15 amino acids. The CDR3 region is CASSRQTSGANVLTF. DNA of the CDR3: TGTGCCAGTAGTAGACAAACCTCTGGGGCCAACGTCCTGACTTTC.

The V and J genes are TRBV11-2 and TRBJ1-6, with D uncertain. V shed 4 bases and J shed 9 bases, with 10 bases lying between them. Germline V lookup: CDR1 SGHAT, CDR2 FQNNGV. CDR3 length: 13 amino acids. CDR3 coding DNA: TGTGCCAGCAGCTACTTGGAGGGTTCACCCCTCCACTTT. This codes for CASSYLEGSPLHF.

Here the CDR3 reads CASSLASGGARLAGYTF. CDR3 DNA sequence: TGTGCCAGCAGCTTGGCGTCCGGGGGAGCGAGACTTGCGGGCTACACCTTC. This chain links TRBV5-4 with TRBJ1-2; D is perhaps TRBD1 (5 bases). Germline V gene sequence: CDR1 SGHNT, CDR2 YYREEE (reference sequence). CDR3 length: 17 residues. Trimming took off 0 bases at V and 8 bases at J, with 23 bases between the two ends.

The rearrangement uses TRBV7-7 and TRBJ1-1; TRBD1 matches 7 bases. There are 14 residues in the CDR3. Germline trimming cut 6 bases from V and 4 bases from J; bases unmatched to any gene: 8. In germline, CDR1 is SSHAT, CDR2 FNYEAQ (reference sequence). The DNA for the CDR3 is TGTGCCAGCAGTCACCTGACAGGGTCCACTGAAGCTTTCTTT. It is translated as CASSHLTGSTEAFF.

This clone was observed once. This sequence joins TRBV7-9 and TRBJ1-1; D unclear. CDR3 length: 17 amino acids. V lost 1 base and J lost 0, with 15 bases in between. Germline CDR1 reads SEHNR; CDR2 reads FQNEAQ (reference sequence). The CDR3 reads CASSLVRRSGLNTEAFF. The CDR3 region has the DNA TGTGCCAGCAGCTTAGTCCGACGTTCCGGGTTGAACACTGAAGCTTTCTTT.

The chain recombines TRBV7-2 with TRBJ2-7, with a possible D match to TRBD1 (6 bases). CDR3 size: 14 residues. V lost 1 base and J lost 2, with 9 bases in between. Germline lookup yields CDR1 SGHTA and CDR2 FQGNSA. As DNA, the CDR3 is TGTGCCAGCAGCTTAGGGGGACAAACCTACGAGCAGTACTTC. This gives the protein CASSLGGQTYEQYF.

This clone was detected many times. The chain joins TRBV15 to TRBJ1-6; D is unclear. There are 14 residues in the CDR3. CDR1 and CDR2 (germline): LNHNV, YYDKDF (reference sequence). V was shortened by 6 bases and J by 10 bases, with 16 bases between the two germline ends. CDR3 DNA: TGTGCCACCAGTCGGAGGAACGGGGAGTCACCCCTCCACTTT. Translated, it gives CATSRRNGESPLHF.

The V call is TRBV6-2 or TRBV6-3, the J call TRBJ1-2; weak D call: TRBD1 (5 bases). V lost 4 bases and J 0 bases, leaving 12 bases between the germline ends. The CDR3 covers 15 residues. The germline CDR1 and CDR2 sequences are MNHEY and SVGEGT. As DNA, the CDR3 is TGTGCCAGCAGTTCCCACAGGAATTCTAACTATGGCTACACCTTC. Residues: CASSSHRNSNYGYTF.

J is TRBJ1-1 and V is TRBV5-1; 10 nucleotides agree with TRBD1. In germline, CDR1 is SGHRS, CDR2 YFSETQ. This CDR3 spans 16 amino acids. V trimming: 5 bases; J trimming: 1 base; junction bases outside the gene matches: 8. CDR3 coding DNA: TGCGCCAGCAGACGCGGGACAGGGGCGAAGAACACTGAAGCTTTCTTT. Amino acid sequence: CASRRGTGAKNTEAFF.

V gene TRBV5-1 combines with J gene TRBJ1-1; 10 nucleotides line up with TRBD1. Germline loops: CDR1 SGHRS, CDR2 YFSETQ. CDR3 size: 19 residues. V dropped 2 bases and J dropped 4; count of bases not matched to a gene: 17. The CDR3 sequence is CASSFRNPGQGKIGTEAFF. The CDR3 nucleotides are TGCGCCAGCAGCTTTCGTAATCCGGGACAGGGGAAGATCGGCACTGAAGCTTTCTTT. The variable domain in full, completed from reference TRBV5-1 and TRBJ1-1, reads KAGVTQTPRYLIKTRGQQVTLSCSPISGHRSVSWYQQTPGQGLQFLFEYFSETQRNKGNFPGRFSGRQFSNSRSEMNVSTLELGDSALYLCASSFRNPGQGKIGTEAFFGQGTRLTVV.

The gene calls are TRBV14 and TRBJ1-1; TRBD1 matches 7 bases. This CDR3 is built from 13 residues. Unmatched junction bases numbered 3, after V lost 1 base and J lost 7 bases. Germline V gives CDR1 SGHDN, CDR2 FVKESK. Here the CDR3 reads CASSQVRDSEAFF. The CDR3 bases are TGTGCCAGCAGCCAAGTTCGGGACAGTGAAGCTTTCTTT.

With regard to this clone: This sample also contains other DNA sequences that code for the same CDR3. The chain is built from TRBV10-3 and TRBJ2-1; the match to TRBD2 covers 9 bases. Germline trimming cut 7 bases from V and 7 bases from J; bases unmatched to any gene: 5. The germline gives CDR1 ENHRY, CDR2 SYGVKD. CDR3 length: 13 amino acids. The DNA for the CDR3 is TGTGCCATCACTAGCGGGGTTTATAATGAGCAGTTCTTC. Translating it yields CAITSGVYNEQFF.